Reported below is one TCR beta chain. Antigen unknown. This record belongs to a study of shared clonotypes between healthy human individuals. Study as a whole: Each donor's CD4 naive and CD4 memory cells filled three plates apiece, CD8 naive two, and CD8 memory one. Regarding the study as a whole: Tissues were not sampled, only blood, and their repertoires likely differ. Estimated richness was generally greater in naive than memory subsets.

For each subset, genomic DNA was distributed in equal portions over several immunoSEQ plates. Sequencing was performed with immunoSEQ multiplex PCR; in TCRdb, only in-frame clones are kept and a portion is missing. The data show roughly 2,500,000 clones, with approximately 93% seen just once and 0.36% held by the top ten. The CDR3 runs 14 residues. Per germline, CDR1 ENHRY and CDR2 SYGVKD. V dropped 5 bases and J dropped 6 bases, with 17 bases sitting between them. The sequencing input was naive CD4+ T cells from PBMCs. Subset indicated: CD45RA+ positively selected. The rearrangement uses TRBV10-3 and TRBJ2-7, with a possible D match to TRBD2 (6 bases). The sequence was collected from a man between 18 and 35 years old in good health. Some clones in this sample may be carry-over from other donors' samples. For the CDR3, the DNA is TGTGCCATCAGTCCCGGGACTGCCTCCGGCGAGCAGTACTTC. Its protein is CAISPGTASGEQYF.